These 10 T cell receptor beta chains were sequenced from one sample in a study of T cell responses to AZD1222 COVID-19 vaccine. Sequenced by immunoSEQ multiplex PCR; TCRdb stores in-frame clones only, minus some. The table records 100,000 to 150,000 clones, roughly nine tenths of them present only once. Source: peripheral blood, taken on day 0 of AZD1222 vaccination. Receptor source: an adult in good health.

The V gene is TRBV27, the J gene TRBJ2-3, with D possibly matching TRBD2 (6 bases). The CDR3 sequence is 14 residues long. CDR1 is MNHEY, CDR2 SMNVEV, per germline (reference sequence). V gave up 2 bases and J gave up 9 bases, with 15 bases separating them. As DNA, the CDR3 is TGTGCCAGCAGTTTACCGGGACTCCAGGGAACGCAGTATTTT. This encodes CASSLPGLQGTQYF.

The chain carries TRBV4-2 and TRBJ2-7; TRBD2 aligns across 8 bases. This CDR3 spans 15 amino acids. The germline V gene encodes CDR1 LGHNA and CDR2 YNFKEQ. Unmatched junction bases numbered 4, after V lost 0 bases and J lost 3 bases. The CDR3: CASSQEGLGGYEQYF. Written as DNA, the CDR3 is TGTGCCAGCAGCCAAGAGGGACTAGGTGGCTACGAGCAGTACTTC.

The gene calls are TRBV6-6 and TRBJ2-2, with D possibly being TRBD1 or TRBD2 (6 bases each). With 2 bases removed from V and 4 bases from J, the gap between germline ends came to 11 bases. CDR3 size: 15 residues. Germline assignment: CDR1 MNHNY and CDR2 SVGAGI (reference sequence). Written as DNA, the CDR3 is TGTGCCAGCAGTTACCCGGAGGGGGGCACCGGGGAGCTGTTTTTT. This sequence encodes CASSYPEGGTGELFF.

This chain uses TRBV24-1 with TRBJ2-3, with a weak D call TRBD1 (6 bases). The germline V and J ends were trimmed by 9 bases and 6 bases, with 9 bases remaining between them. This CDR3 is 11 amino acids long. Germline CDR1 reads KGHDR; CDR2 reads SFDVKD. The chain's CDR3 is CATQQGDTQYF. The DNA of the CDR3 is TGTGCCACCCAACAGGGTGATACGCAGTATTTT.

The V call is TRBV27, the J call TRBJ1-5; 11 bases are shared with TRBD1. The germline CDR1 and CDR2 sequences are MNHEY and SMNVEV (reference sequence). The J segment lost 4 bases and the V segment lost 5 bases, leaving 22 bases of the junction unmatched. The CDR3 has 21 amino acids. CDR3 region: CASSPFPGTGGKDSWNQPQHF. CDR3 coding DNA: TGTGCCAGCAGTCCCTTCCCCGGGACAGGGGGAAAGGACAGTTGGAATCAGCCCCAGCATTTT.

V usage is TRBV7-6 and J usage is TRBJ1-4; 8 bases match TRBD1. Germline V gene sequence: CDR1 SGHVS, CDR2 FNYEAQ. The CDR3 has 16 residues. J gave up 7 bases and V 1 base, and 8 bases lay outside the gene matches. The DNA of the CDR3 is TGTGCCAGCAGCTTAGTCCCAGGGGGCGCGATTGAAAAACTGTTTTTT. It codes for CASSLVPGGAIEKLFF.

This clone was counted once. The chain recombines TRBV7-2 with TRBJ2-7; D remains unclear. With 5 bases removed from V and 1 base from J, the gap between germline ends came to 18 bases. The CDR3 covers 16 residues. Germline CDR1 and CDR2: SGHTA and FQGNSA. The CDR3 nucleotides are TGTGCCAGCAGCCCCGGACCCCATCGAACTTCCTACGAGCAGTACTTC. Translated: CASSPGPHRTSYEQYF.

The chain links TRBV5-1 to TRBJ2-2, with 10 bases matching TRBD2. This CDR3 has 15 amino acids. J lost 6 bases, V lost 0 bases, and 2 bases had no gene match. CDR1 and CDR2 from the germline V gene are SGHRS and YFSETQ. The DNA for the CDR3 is TGCGCCAGCAGCTTGGGCGGACTAGCGGCCGGGGAGCTGTTTTTT. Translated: CASSLGGLAAGELFF.

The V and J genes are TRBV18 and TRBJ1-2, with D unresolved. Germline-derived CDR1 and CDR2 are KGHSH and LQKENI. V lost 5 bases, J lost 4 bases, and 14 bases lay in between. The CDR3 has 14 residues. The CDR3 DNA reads TGTGCCAGCTCATACTCAGCTTTGCCCTATGGCTACACCTTC. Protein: CASSYSALPYGYTF.

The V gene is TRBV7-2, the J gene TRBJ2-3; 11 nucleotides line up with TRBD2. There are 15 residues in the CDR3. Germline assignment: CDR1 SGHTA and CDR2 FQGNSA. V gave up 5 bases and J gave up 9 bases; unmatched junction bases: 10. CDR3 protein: CASSRGLAVVVTQYF. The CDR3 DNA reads TGTGCCAGCAGCCGGGGACTAGCGGTAGTCGTGACGCAGTATTTT.